Each of the 22 T cell receptor beta chains below was sequenced from the same sample in a study of response to subunit inactivated influenza vaccine. Using its own MiXCR run on the RT-PCR reads, TCRdb lists one record per CDR3 protein. The sample consists of hundreds of thousands of distinct CDR3 sequences, 10% to 11% of them appearing once. The sequencing used PBMCs from blood, collected 40 to 50 days after vaccination. Source of these receptors: a man over 45 who received an inactivated influenza vaccine.

This clonotype was detected many times. The J gene is TRBJ2-7, the V gene TRBV20-1; 7 bases fit TRBD1. The CDR3 covers 14 residues. Germline V gene lookup returns CDR1 DFQATT and CDR2 SNEGSKA (reference sequence). V shed 6 bases and J 2 bases; nucleotides not matched to a gene: 10. The CDR3 sequence: CSAETGASAYEQYF. CDR3 DNA: TGCAGTGCCGAAACAGGGGCATCGGCCTACGAGCAGTACTTC.

The rearrangement uses TRBV20-1 and TRBJ1-2; 8 bases are a match to TRBD1. The CDR3 contains 13 residues. V dropped 3 bases and J dropped 6; count of bases not matched to a gene: 6. Germline lookup yields CDR1 DFQATT and CDR2 SNEGSKA (reference sequence). This CDR3 is CSASIQGANGYTF. The CDR3 nucleotides read TGCAGTGCTAGTATCCAGGGGGCTAATGGCTACACCTTC.

This chain links TRBV12-3 or TRBV12-4 with TRBJ1-3; D not resolved. CDR3 length: 14 residues. V lost 4 bases to trimming and J lost 6 bases, with 13 bases between them. This CDR3 reads CASSSAGKENTIYF. The CDR3 region has the DNA TGTGCCAGCAGTTCTGCGGGAAAAGAAAACACCATATATTTT.

The CDR3, as DNA: TGTGCCAGCATCTTTAGCGGGACAGGGAACACCGGGGAGCTGTTTTTT. It translates to CASIFSGTGNTGELFF. The chain combines TRBV6-1 with TRBJ2-2; D is perhaps TRBD1 or TRBD2 (8 bases each). The V gene's germline CDR1 is MNHNS and CDR2 SASEGT. CDR3 length: 16 residues. V was shortened by 7 bases and J by 1 base, with 16 bases between the two germline ends.

This clonotype was detected ten times or more. The genes are TRBV7-6 and TRBJ2-2; D is unresolved. CDR1 and CDR2 (germline): SGHVS, FNYEAQ. This CDR3 is 13 amino acids long. Trimming cost V 1 base and J 4 bases, with 4 bases left between them. The CDR3, as DNA: TGTGCCAGCAGCTTAGACGGCACCGGGGAGCTGTTTTTT. It is translated as CASSLDGTGELFF. Together with reference TRBV7-6 and TRBJ2-2, the CDR3 gives the full variable domain: GAGVSQSPRYKVTKRGQDVALRCDPISGHVSLYWYRQALGQGPEFLTYFNYEAQQDKSGLPNDRFSAERPEGSISTLTIQRTEQRDSAMYRCASSLDGTGELFFGEGSRLTVL.

The rearrangement links TRBV28 to TRBJ2-1; 11 bases are a match to TRBD2. Trimming removed 8 bases from V and 4 bases from J; junction bases left unmatched: 1. CDR3 size: 13 residues. Germline CDR1 MDHEN, CDR2 SYDVKM. The CDR3 loop is CASLAGGYNEQFF. The CDR3 DNA is TGTGCCAGCCTAGCGGGAGGTTACAATGAGCAGTTCTTC.

This clonotype was seen many times. The chain links TRBV18 to TRBJ2-1; possibly TRBD2 for D (6 bases). The germline V and J ends were trimmed by 3 bases and 3 bases, with 12 bases remaining between them. The CDR3 has 15 amino acids. Germline CDR1 and CDR2: KGHSH and LQKENI. DNA of the CDR3: TGTGCCAGCTCACCCGCTAGCGTCCGCTACAATGAGCAGTTCTTC. This gives the protein CASSPASVRYNEQFF.

This clonotype was seen only a few times. The chain carries TRBV10-3 and TRBJ2-5; D uncertain. CDR1 ENHRY and CDR2 SYGVKD come from the germline V gene. The V and J ends lost 3 bases and 5 bases respectively, with 13 bases between them. This CDR3 has 14 amino acids. DNA of the CDR3: TGTGCCATCAGTGAAAGTGGTCTAGGGGAGACCCAGTACTTC. Protein: CAISESGLGETQYF.

The gene calls are TRBV7-2 and TRBJ1-1; no reliable D call. The CDR3 has 15 amino acids. V dropped 5 bases and J dropped 5 bases, with 18 bases sitting between them. Looked up from germline, CDR1 is SGHTA and CDR2 is FQGNSA. CDR3 sequence reads: CASSPLGGVGTEAFF. The CDR3 bases are TGTGCCAGCAGCCCCCTAGGTGGGGTGGGGACTGAAGCTTTCTTT. The complete variable domain, with remaining parts taken from reference TRBV7-2 and TRBJ1-1, reads GAGVSQSPSNKVTEKGKDVELRCDPISGHTALYWYRQSLGQGLEFLIYFQGNSAPDKSGLPSDRFSAERTGGSVSTLTIQRTQQEDSAVYLCASSPLGGVGTEAFFGQGTRLTVV.

There are many counts of this clonotype. V and J are TRBV5-1 and TRBJ1-1, with TRBD1 identical over 7 bases. Germline V gives CDR1 SGHRS, CDR2 YFSETQ. The CDR3 contains 16 residues. V was clipped by 0 bases and J by 4 bases; unmatched bases: 9. For the CDR3, the DNA is TGCGCCAGCAGCTTGGAAAAGGGGGCGCGCGCCACTGAAGCTTTCTTT. This sequence encodes CASSLEKGARATEAFF.

The gene calls are TRBV11-1 and TRBJ2-1; D not resolved. The CDR3 covers 17 residues. Per the germline V gene, CDR1 is SGHAT and CDR2 is FQDESV (reference sequence). V lost 1 base, J lost 0 bases, and 13 bases lay in between. The CDR3 DNA sequence: TGTGCCAGCAGCTTAGAATGGCGGTTAAACTCCTACAATGAGCAGTTCTTC. Translation: CASSLEWRLNSYNEQFF.

The sample holds many counts of this clonotype. The chain combines TRBV20-1 with TRBJ2-1; D might be TRBD1 or TRBD2, each matching 7 bases. Germline V gene sequence: CDR1 DFQATT, CDR2 SNEGSKA (reference sequence). The ends were cut back, 6 bases at V and 8 bases at J, with 20 bases in the middle. The CDR3 runs 14 residues. The CDR3 spells CSAKRLAGGDEQFF. CDR3 in DNA: TGCAGTGCAAAAAGACTAGCAGGGGGGGATGAGCAGTTCTTC.

This clonotype has ten or more counts. The V gene is TRBV3-1, the J gene TRBJ2-5; TRBD2 matches 8 bases. Germline V gene sequence: CDR1 LGHDT, CDR2 YNNKEL (reference sequence). The J segment lost 5 bases and the V segment lost 4 bases, leaving 3 bases of the junction unmatched. The CDR3 runs 13 residues. Here the CDR3 reads CASSPGLGETQYF. CDR3 nucleotides: TGTGCCAGCAGCCCGGGACTAGGGGAGACCCAGTACTTC.

Many counts were recorded for this clonotype. Written as DNA, the CDR3 is TGTGCCAGCAGTTACCCTAGCGGAAGCACAGATACGCAGTATTTT. It yields the protein CASSYPSGSTDTQYF. The V and J genes are TRBV12-3 or TRBV12-4 and TRBJ2-3; TRBD2 agrees at 7 bases. The CDR3 consists of 15 residues. V was clipped by 4 bases and J by 0 bases; unmatched bases: 4.

This clonotype was counted a few times. The rearrangement joins TRBV4-2 to TRBJ2-4, with TRBD2 matching over 10 bases. The CDR3 totals 17 residues. CDR1 is LGHNA and CDR2 is YNFKEQ in the germline V gene. V gave up 0 bases and J gave up 7 bases; unmatched junction bases: 9. The CDR3: CASSQDPSSGSSNIQYF. For the CDR3, the DNA is TGTGCCAGCAGCCAAGATCCGTCTAGCGGGAGTTCGAACATTCAGTACTTC.

The chain couples TRBV5-1 to TRBJ2-7; D remains ambiguous. There are 16 residues in the CDR3. The V end was cut by 0 bases, the J end by 2 bases, with 15 bases between. Germline V gene data show CDR1 as SGHRS and CDR2 as YFSETQ. The CDR3 sequence is CASSLAAGPAAYEQYF. The DNA of the CDR3 is TGCGCCAGCAGCTTGGCCGCAGGACCCGCCGCCTACGAGCAGTACTTC.

CDR3 loop: CASSLGGSRNEQFF. The CDR3 nucleotides read TGTGCCAGCAGTTTGGGTGGGAGCCGGAATGAGCAGTTCTTC. V is TRBV6-5 and J is TRBJ2-1; the D gene is possibly TRBD2 (5 bases). V was cut by 4 bases and J by 7 bases, with 14 bases left in between. The CDR3 loop spans 14 amino acids. Germline V gene sequence: CDR1 MNHEY, CDR2 SVGAGI.

Many counts were recorded for this clonotype. The V call is TRBV5-1, the J call TRBJ2-1, with unresolved D. Germline CDR1 and CDR2: SGHRS and YFSETQ. Trimming took 2 bases from V and 0 from J, leaving 9 bases between them. The CDR3 is made up of 15 amino acids. The CDR3: CASSFSVSSYNEQFF. CDR3 bases: TGCGCCAGCAGCTTCTCGGTCAGCTCCTACAATGAGCAGTTCTTC. Full variable domain (outside the CDR3, taken from reference TRBV5-1 and TRBJ2-1): KAGVTQTPRYLIKTRGQQVTLSCSPISGHRSVSWYQQTPGQGLQFLFEYFSETQRNKGNFPGRFSGRQFSNSRSEMNVSTLELGDSALYLCASSFSVSSYNEQFFGPGTRLTVL.

This clonotype showed up many times. The genes are TRBV20-1 and TRBJ2-7; D gene unclear. There are 12 residues in the CDR3. The germline CDR1 and CDR2 sequences are DFQATT and SNEGSKA (reference sequence). Deletions cut 2 bases from V and 4 bases from J, with 9 bases between. The DNA of the CDR3 is TGCAGTGCTAGACCTGACACGTACGAGCAGTACTTC. It is translated as CSARPDTYEQYF.

The table lists this clonotype with a few counts. The CDR3 DNA reads TGTGCCATCAGTACCACTAGACTAGAGGCCCGTGGTGGTGAGCAGTTCTTC. Its protein product is CAISTTRLEARGGEQFF. J is TRBJ2-1 and V is TRBV10-3, with D maybe TRBD2 (6 bases). The CDR3 consists of 17 residues. Germline lookup yields CDR1 ENHRY and CDR2 SYGVKD. The V end was cut by 5 bases, the J end by 9 bases, with 26 bases between.

This clonotype was observed at least ten times. The chain couples TRBV12-3 or TRBV12-4 to TRBJ1-2, with no clear D. CDR3 length equals 13 residues. V was trimmed by 6 bases and J by 0 bases, leaving 8 bases between them. For the CDR3, the DNA is TGTGCCAGCAGGGTGGATTCTAACTATGGCTACACCTTC. This sequence encodes CASRVDSNYGYTF.

This clonotype was seen only a few times. The chain uses TRBV5-1 and TRBJ2-3, with D maybe TRBD1 (5 bases). The CDR3 has 14 amino acids. V dropped 1 base and J dropped 5 bases, with 11 bases sitting between them. From germline, CDR1 is SGHRS and CDR2 YFSETQ. The CDR3 protein is CASSLLGAQDTQYF. The CDR3 DNA reads as TGCGCCAGCAGCTTGCTAGGGGCGCAAGATACGCAGTATTTT.